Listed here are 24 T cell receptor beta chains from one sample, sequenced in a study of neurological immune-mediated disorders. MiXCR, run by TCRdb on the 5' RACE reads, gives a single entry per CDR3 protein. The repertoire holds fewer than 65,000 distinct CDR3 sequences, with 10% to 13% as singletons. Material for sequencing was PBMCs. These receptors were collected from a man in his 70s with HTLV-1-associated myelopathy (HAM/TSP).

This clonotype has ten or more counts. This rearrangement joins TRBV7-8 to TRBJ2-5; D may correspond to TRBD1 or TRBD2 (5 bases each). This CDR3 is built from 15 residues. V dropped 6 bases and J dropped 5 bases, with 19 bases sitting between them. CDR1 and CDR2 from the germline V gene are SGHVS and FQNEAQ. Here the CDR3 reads CASSRDALVGETQYF. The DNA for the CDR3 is TGTGCCAGCAGTCGGGACGCCTTGGTCGGGGAGACCCAGTACTTC.

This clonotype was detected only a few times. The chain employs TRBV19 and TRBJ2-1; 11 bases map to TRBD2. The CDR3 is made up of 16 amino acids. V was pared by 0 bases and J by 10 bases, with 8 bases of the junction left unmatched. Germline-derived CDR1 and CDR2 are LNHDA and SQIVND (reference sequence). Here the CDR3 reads CASSIEGLAGGGEQFF. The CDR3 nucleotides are TGTGCCAGTAGTATAGAGGGCCTAGCGGGAGGCGGCGAGCAGTTCTTC.

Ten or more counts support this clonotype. CDR3 in DNA: TGCAGTGGGGGGGGGAGAAAAAAGACCCAGTACTTC. It codes for CSGGGRKKTQYF. V is TRBV29-1 and J is TRBJ2-5; 7 bases are shared with TRBD2. This CDR3 spans 12 amino acids. Looked up from germline, CDR1 is SQVTM and CDR2 is ANQGSEA.

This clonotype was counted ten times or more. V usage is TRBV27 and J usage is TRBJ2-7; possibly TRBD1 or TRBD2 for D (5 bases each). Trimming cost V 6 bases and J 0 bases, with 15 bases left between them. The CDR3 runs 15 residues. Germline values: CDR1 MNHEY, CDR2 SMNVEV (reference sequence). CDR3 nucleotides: TGTGCCAGCAGGTTGAGGGGCGATCTCTCCTACGAGCAGTACTTC. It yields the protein CASRLRGDLSYEQYF.

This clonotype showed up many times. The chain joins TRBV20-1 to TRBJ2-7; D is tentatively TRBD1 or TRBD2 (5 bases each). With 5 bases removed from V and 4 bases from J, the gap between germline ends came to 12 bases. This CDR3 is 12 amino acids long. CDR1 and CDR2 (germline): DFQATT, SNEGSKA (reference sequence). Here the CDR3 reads CSAHTGGYEQYF. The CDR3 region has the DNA TGCAGTGCTCACACTGGGGGATACGAGCAGTACTTC.

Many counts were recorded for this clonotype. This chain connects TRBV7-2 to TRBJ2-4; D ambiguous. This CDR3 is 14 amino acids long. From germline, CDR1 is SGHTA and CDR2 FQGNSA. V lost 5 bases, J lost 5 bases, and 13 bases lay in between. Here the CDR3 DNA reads TGTGCCAGCAGCCTCCAACGAGAACAAAACATTCAGTACTTC. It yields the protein CASSLQREQNIQYF.

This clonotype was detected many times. CDR3 protein: CASSSLRPIYEQYF. As DNA, the CDR3 is TGTGCCAGCAGTTCCCTTAGACCCATCTACGAGCAGTACTTC. The chain has TRBV28 and TRBJ2-7; the D is unclear. The V end was cut by 4 bases, the J end by 3 bases, with 13 bases between. The CDR3 has 14 residues. In germline, CDR1 is MDHEN, CDR2 SYDVKM.

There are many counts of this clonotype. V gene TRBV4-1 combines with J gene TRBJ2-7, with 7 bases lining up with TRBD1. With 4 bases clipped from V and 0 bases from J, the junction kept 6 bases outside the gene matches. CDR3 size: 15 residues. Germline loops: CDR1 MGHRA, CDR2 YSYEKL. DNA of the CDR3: TGCGCCAGCAGCCCCCGACAGGGCGACTCCTACGAGCAGTACTTC. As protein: CASSPRQGDSYEQYF.

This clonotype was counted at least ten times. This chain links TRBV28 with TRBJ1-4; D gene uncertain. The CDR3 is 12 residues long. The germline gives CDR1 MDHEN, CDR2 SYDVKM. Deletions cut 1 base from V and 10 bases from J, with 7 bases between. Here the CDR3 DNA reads TGTGCCAGCAGTTTATTACGCGGAAAACTGTTTTTT. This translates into CASSLLRGKLFF.

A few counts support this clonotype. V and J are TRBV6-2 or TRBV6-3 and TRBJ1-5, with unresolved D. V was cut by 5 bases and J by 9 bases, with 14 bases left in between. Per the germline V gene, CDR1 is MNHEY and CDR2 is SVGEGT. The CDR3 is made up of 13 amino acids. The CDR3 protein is CASSHGRGPPQHF. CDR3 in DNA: TGTGCCAGCAGTCACGGCCGAGGCCCGCCCCAGCATTTT.

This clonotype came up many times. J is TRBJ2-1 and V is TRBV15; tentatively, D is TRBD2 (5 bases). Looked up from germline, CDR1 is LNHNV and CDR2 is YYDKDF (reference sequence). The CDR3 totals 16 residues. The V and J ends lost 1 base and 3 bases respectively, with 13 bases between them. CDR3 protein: CATSRGLTSDYNEQFF. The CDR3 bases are TGTGCCACCAGCAGAGGCCTAACTAGTGACTACAATGAGCAGTTCTTC. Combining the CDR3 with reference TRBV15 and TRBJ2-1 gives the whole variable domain DAMVIQNPRYQVTQFGKPVTLSCSQTLNHNVMYWYQQKSSQAPKLLFHYYDKDFNNEADTPDNFQSRRPNTSFCFLDIRSPGLGDTAMYLCATSRGLTSDYNEQFFGPGTRLTVL.

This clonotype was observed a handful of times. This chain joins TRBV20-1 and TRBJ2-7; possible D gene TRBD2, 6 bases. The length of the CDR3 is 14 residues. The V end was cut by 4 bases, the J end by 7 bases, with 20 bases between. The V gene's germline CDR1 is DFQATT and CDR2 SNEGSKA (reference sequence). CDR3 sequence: CSAILGHIAGEQYF. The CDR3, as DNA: TGCAGTGCTATACTCGGTCACATTGCGGGGGAGCAGTACTTC.

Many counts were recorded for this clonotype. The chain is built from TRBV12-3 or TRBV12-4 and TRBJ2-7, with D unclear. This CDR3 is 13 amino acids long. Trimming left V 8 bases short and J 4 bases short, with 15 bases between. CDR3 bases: TGTGCCAGCGGCACGGGTTTCCCTTACGAGCAGTACTTC. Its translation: CASGTGFPYEQYF.

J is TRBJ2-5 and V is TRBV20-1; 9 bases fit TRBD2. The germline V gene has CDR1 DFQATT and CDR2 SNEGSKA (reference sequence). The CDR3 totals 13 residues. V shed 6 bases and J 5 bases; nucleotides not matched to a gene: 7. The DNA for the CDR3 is TGCAGTGCCTGGCCTAGCGGGACTGAGACCCAGTACTTC. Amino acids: CSAWPSGTETQYF.

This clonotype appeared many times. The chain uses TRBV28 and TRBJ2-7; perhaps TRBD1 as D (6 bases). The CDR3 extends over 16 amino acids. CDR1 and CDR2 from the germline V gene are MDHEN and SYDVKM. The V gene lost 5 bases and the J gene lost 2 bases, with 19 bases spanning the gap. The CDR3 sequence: CASSGTPGHLAYEQYF. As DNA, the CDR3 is TGTGCCAGCAGTGGGACACCGGGACACCTGGCCTACGAGCAGTACTTC.

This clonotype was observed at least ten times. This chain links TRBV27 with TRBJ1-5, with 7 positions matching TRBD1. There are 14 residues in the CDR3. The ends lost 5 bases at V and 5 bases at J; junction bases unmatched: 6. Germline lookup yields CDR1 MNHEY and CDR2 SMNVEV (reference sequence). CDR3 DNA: TGTGCCAGCAGTCCGGGACAGTCTCATCAGCCCCAGCATTTT. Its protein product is CASSPGQSHQPQHF.

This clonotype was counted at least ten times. The CDR3 protein is CASSESPGGSPLHF. CDR3 bases: TGTGCCAGCAGTGAGTCCCCCGGAGGTTCACCCCTCCACTTT. The gene calls are TRBV2 and TRBJ1-6; D not certain. CDR1 and CDR2 (germline): SNHLY, FYNNEI. This CDR3 has 14 amino acids. Trimming left V 3 bases short and J 9 bases short, with 12 bases between.

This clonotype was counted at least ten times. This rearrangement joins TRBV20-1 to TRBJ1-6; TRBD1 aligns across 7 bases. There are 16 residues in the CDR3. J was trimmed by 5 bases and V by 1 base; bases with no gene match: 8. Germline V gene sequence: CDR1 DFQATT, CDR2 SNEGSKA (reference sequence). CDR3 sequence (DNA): TGCAGTGCTAGAGTTAATACAGGGGCGAATAATTCACCCCTCCACTTT. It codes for CSARVNTGANNSPLHF.

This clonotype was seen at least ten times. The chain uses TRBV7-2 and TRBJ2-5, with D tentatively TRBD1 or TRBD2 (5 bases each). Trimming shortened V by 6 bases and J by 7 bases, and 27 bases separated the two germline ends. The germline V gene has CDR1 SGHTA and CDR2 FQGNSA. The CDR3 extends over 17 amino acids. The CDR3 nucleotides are TGTGCCAGCAGATTCGAAGAACTAGTGAGGGGTGGGGGGACCCAGTACTTC. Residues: CASRFEELVRGGGTQYF.

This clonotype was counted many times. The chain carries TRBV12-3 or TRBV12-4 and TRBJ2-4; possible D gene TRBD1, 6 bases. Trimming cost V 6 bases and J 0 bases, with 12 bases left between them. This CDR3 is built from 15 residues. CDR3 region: CASRSNRVAKNIQYF. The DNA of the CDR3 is TGTGCCAGCAGGAGCAACAGGGTAGCCAAAAACATTCAGTACTTC.

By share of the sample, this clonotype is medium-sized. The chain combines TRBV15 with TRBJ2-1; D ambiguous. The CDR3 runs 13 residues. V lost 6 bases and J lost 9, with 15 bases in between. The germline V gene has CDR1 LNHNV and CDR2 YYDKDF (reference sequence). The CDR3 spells CATSGDWVSEQFF. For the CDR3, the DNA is TGTGCCACCAGTGGAGACTGGGTATCTGAGCAGTTCTTC.

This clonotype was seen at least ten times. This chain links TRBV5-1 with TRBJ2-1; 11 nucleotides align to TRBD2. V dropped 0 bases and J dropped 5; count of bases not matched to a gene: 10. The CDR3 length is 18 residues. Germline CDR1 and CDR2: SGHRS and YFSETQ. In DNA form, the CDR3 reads TGCGCCAGCAGCTTGGGCCTAGTAGCGGGAGGGATCCACAATGAGCAGTTCTTC. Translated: CASSLGLVAGGIHNEQFF.

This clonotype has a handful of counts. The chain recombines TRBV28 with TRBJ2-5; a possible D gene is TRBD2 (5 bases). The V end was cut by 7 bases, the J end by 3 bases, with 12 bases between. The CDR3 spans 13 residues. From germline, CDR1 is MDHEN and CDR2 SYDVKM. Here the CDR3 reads CASKTGGKETQYF. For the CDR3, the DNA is TGTGCCAGCAAAACTGGAGGCAAAGAGACCCAGTACTTC.

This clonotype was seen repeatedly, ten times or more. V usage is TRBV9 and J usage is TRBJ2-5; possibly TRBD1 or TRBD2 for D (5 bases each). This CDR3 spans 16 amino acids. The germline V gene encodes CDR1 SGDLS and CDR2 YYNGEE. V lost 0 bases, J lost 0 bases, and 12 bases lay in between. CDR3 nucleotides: TGTGCCAGCAGCGTAGGTGTTGGGGGACACCAAGAGACCCAGTACTTC. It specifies CASSVGVGGHQETQYF.